This T cell receptor (beta chain) emerged from a study of T cell repertoires in cytomegalovirus infection. Study details: It was the public TCR beta signatures that indicated both CMV infection and matching HLA type. Points from the study as a whole: Ex vivo responses were dominated by HLA-C-restricted CMV-specific TCR beta clonotypes.

Note on this clonotype: Its specificity is unknown.

This CDR3 comprises 14 residues. V lost 7 bases to trimming and J lost 7 bases; unmatched junction nucleotides: 5. From the reads, TCRdb called clonotypes with MiXCR, one entry per CDR3 protein. The sample yields tens of thousands of distinct CDR3 sequences, 20% to 25% seen once. The sequencing here drew on CD8+ T cells from cultured PBMCs, taken from culture after CMV antigen stimulation. The clonotype originates from a human donor in good health (CMV status not recorded). Some clones in this sample may be carry-over from other donors' samples. The chain joins TRBV12-3 or TRBV12-4 to TRBJ1-6, with TRBD1 matching 9 bases. CDR3 amino acids: CASTFTGGNSPLHF. In DNA, the CDR3 is TGTGCCAGCACCTTTACAGGGGGCAATTCACCCCTCCACTTT.